This T cell receptor beta chain was sequenced in a study of technical replicates of blood from several donors. Generated by immunoSEQ multiplex PCR, the TCRdb table keeps only in-frame clones and is missing some. The sample yields 91,000 or so clones, 95% seen once. Germline V gene lookup returns CDR1 MNHNY and CDR2 SVGAGI (reference sequence). V shed 10 bases and J shed 3 bases, with 13 bases lying between them. This CDR3 is 12 amino acids long. The chain links TRBV6-6 to TRBJ2-7; unclear D gene. Sequencing used T cells isolated from PBMCs. This receptor was obtained from a human donor in good health. The CDR3 DNA follows: TGTGCCACCGCGTTCCCCATCTACGAGCAGTACTTC. Protein sequence: CATAFPIYEQYF.